The present entry profiles one TCR beta chain with its context. The target antigen is unknown. This sample is drawn from a study of T cell responses to AZD1222 COVID-19 vaccine. The method was immunoSEQ multiplex PCR; TCRdb's version includes in-frame clones alone and lacks a portion of them. The table has about 120,000 clones, 70% to 90% seen once. This CDR3 contains 15 residues. Between the trimmed V and J ends, which lost 4 bases and 5 bases, there was a span of 19 bases. Germline V gene lookup returns CDR1 SGHNT and CDR2 YYREEE (reference sequence). Study results and limitations: Clonal diversity may have been underestimated, and the donors were mostly white British, with more females than males. Targeting of unmutated variant regions was reportedly seen in nearly half of spike-specific TCRs. CD4 TCRs associated with vaccination spanned spike, dominating at 160-218 and 743-854.

The specimen was peripheral blood, collected on day 0 of AZD1222 vaccination. The chain combines TRBV5-4 with TRBJ2-7; D is possibly TRBD2 (5 bases). The receptor's source is an adult in good health. CDR3 in amino acids: CASSPPTPLENEQYF. For the CDR3, the DNA is TGTGCCAGCAGCCCACCAACGCCACTAGAGAACGAGCAGTACTTC.